The 7 T cell receptor beta chains reported below all come from one sample, sequenced in a study of blood T cells in healthy people across ages. For the second PCR, which ran for about 6 to 11 cycles, a sample-barcoded 5' primer and a J-beta primer mix were used. TCRdb re-called the 5' RACE reads through MiXCR, storing one row per CDR3 protein. The sample contains around 1.7 million distinct CDR3 sequences, approximately 30% of which appear only once. Sequenced: blood. Source of these receptors: a young woman in good health.

This clonotype appeared a few times. The chain joins TRBV28 to TRBJ2-5; 8 bases align to TRBD1. CDR1 is MDHEN and CDR2 is SYDVKM in the germline V gene. This CDR3 is built from 15 residues. With V trimmed by 5 bases and J by 5 bases, 10 bases remained unmatched. CDR3 nucleotides: TGTGCCAGCAGTCCGTACCAGGGGGCAGAGGAGACCCAGTACTTC. It specifies CASSPYQGAEETQYF.

The chain is built from TRBV2 and TRBJ1-2; D remains unclear. Trimming cost V 6 bases and J 3 bases, with 14 bases left between them. CDR1 and CDR2 (germline): SNHLY, FYNNEI. The CDR3 spans 14 residues. The chain's CDR3 is CASRAAGFDYGYTF. As DNA, the CDR3 is TGTGCCAGCAGGGCCGCCGGGTTCGACTATGGCTACACCTTC.

V is TRBV12-3 or TRBV12-4 and J is TRBJ2-7, with a weak D call TRBD2 (7 bases). The length of the CDR3 is 13 residues. Trimming took 7 bases from V and 5 from J, leaving 15 bases between them. This chain's CDR3 is CASTVRGGDEQYF. For the CDR3, the DNA is TGTGCCAGCACTGTAAGGGGGGGGGACGAGCAGTACTTC.

This sequence joins TRBV12-3 or TRBV12-4 and TRBJ2-7; 7 nucleotides line up with TRBD1. The CDR3 has 15 amino acids. Trimming at V came to 7 bases and at J to 0 bases, leaving 9 bases not matched to a gene. The CDR3 spells CASKTQTGSSYEQYF. The CDR3 nucleotides read TGTGCCAGCAAGACCCAGACAGGGAGCTCCTACGAGCAGTACTTC.

The chain joins TRBV2 to TRBJ2-5; D gene uncertain. CDR3 length equals 14 residues. The V end lost 6 bases, the J end lost 2 bases, and 13 bases lay between the germline ends. Germline CDR1 reads SNHLY; CDR2 reads FYNNEI. The CDR3 region is CASRWTEMQETQYF. CDR3 bases: TGTGCCAGCAGATGGACGGAGATGCAAGAGACCCAGTACTTC.

Comments on this clonotype: A clone one base away is much larger, so this may be a read error. The chain carries TRBV3-1 and TRBJ2-5; D possibly corresponds to TRBD2 (6 bases). The DNA end is a closer match to TRBJ2-7, so the J assignment may be wrong. This CDR3 has 14 residues. Germline-derived CDR1 and CDR2 are LGHDT and YNNKEL (reference sequence). The CDR3 sequence is CASSRLRGSYEQYF. In nucleotides, the CDR3 is TGTGCCAGCAGCCGGCTGCGGGGATCCTACGAGCAGTACTTC.

The chain combines TRBV18 with TRBJ2-7; D gene ambiguous. The length of the CDR3 is 13 residues. Germline loops: CDR1 KGHSH, CDR2 LQKENI. Trimming pared 2 bases from V and 7 bases from J, leaving 12 bases between. CDR3 DNA sequence: TGTGCCAGCTCACCAGTGACGGAAGGGGAGCAGTACTTC. Translated, it gives CASSPVTEGEQYF.